Below, 31 T cell receptor beta chains from the same sample are listed, as sequenced in a study. TCRdb processed the 5' RACE reads anew with MiXCR; each CDR3 protein has one entry. In the table there are about 57,000 distinct CDR3 sequences, 25% to 35% of which are singletons. The sample was tumor-infiltrating memory CD4+ T cells sorted from the breast tumor. Subset indicated: memory CD4+ T cells, CD4+CD45RO+CD25-. The receptor source for this set is a female donor with breast cancer.

The chain recombines TRBV12-3 or TRBV12-4 with TRBJ1-6, with a tentative D call TRBD1 (6 bases). The CDR3 totals 15 residues. V lost 4 bases to trimming and J lost 7 bases, with 14 bases between them. For the CDR3, the DNA is TGTGCCAGCAGTTCGAGGGGGACGGGGAATTCACCCCTCCACTTT. It encodes CASSSRGTGNSPLHF.

This clonotype was seen a few times. This chain uses TRBV6-5 with TRBJ2-2; D possibly corresponds to TRBD1 (6 bases). Trimming pared 4 bases from V and 2 bases from J, leaving 14 bases between. The CDR3 has 16 amino acids. Per germline, CDR1 MNHEY and CDR2 SVGAGI. The CDR3 here is CASSSSGERNTGELFF. The CDR3 DNA reads as TGTGCCAGCAGTTCCTCAGGGGAGCGAAACACCGGGGAGCTGTTTTTT.

The chain employs TRBV7-2 and TRBJ1-3; 9 bases are a match to TRBD1. After removal of 6 bases from V and 3 bases from J, the junction contained 9 bases not matched to a gene. CDR1 and CDR2 (germline): SGHTA, FQGNSA. The CDR3 length is 16 residues. This CDR3 is CASRNPGQGSGNTIYF. In nucleotides, the CDR3 is TGTGCCAGCAGGAATCCGGGACAGGGTAGTGGAAACACCATATATTTT.

V is TRBV7-2 and J is TRBJ2-1; no reliable D call. The germline V gene has CDR1 SGHTA and CDR2 FQGNSA. The CDR3 extends over 13 amino acids. Trimming removed 5 bases from V and 6 bases from J, with 11 bases in between. CDR3 residues: CASSLGRVNEQFF. CDR3 DNA sequence: TGTGCCAGCAGCCTCGGACGAGTCAATGAGCAGTTCTTC.

The rearrangement uses TRBV28 and TRBJ2-5; perhaps D is TRBD1 or TRBD2 (5 bases each). The CDR3 is 14 amino acids. Per germline, CDR1 MDHEN and CDR2 SYDVKM. V shed 2 bases and J shed 4 bases, with 11 bases lying between them. CDR3 sequence: CASSLPRERETQYF. The CDR3 DNA sequence: TGTGCCAGCAGTTTACCCAGGGAGAGAGAGACCCAGTACTTC. Complete variable domain (other parts from reference TRBV28 and TRBJ2-5): DVKVTQSSRYLVKRTGEKVFLECVQDMDHENMFWYRQDPGLGLRLIYFSYDVKMKEKGDIPEGYSVSREKKERFSLILESASTNQTSMYLCASSLPRERETQYFGPGTRLLVL.

Only a few counts were recorded for this clonotype. The chain carries TRBV5-1 and TRBJ2-7; D not certain. The V gene's germline CDR1 is SGHRS and CDR2 YFSETQ. The ends were cut back, 3 bases at V and 1 base at J, with 5 bases in the middle. This CDR3 contains 12 residues. The CDR3: CASSSGSYEQYF. In DNA, the CDR3 is TGCGCCAGCAGCTCAGGATCCTACGAGCAGTACTTC. The complete variable domain, with remaining parts taken from reference TRBV5-1 and TRBJ2-7, reads KAGVTQTPRYLIKTRGQQVTLSCSPISGHRSVSWYQQTPGQGLQFLFEYFSETQRNKGNFPGRFSGRQFSNSRSEMNVSTLELGDSALYLCASSSGSYEQYFGPGTRLTVT.

There are a few counts of this clonotype. This chain connects TRBV2 to TRBJ1-1; D perhaps matches TRBD1 (5 bases). Germline CDR1 SNHLY, CDR2 FYNNEI. With 6 bases removed from V and 7 bases from J, the gap between germline ends came to 9 bases. The CDR3 has 11 residues. In nucleotides, the CDR3 is TGTGCCAGCAGGGGGCTGGATGAAGCTTTCTTT. This translates into CASRGLDEAFF.

This clonotype has just a few counts. DNA for the CDR3: TGCAGTGCTAGGGATACAGATACGCAGTATTTT. Its protein is CSARDTDTQYF. The genes are TRBV20-1 and TRBJ2-3; unclear D gene. The V end was cut by 3 bases, the J end by 3 bases, with 4 bases between. Germline lookup yields CDR1 DFQATT and CDR2 SNEGSKA (reference sequence). The CDR3 runs to 11 residues.

There are a few counts of this clonotype. This rearrangement joins TRBV5-5 to TRBJ2-1, with D possibly TRBD2 on 5 matching bases. Germline CDR1 SGHKS, CDR2 YYEKEE (reference sequence). V was clipped by 7 bases and J by 15 bases, with 20 bases between them. The CDR3 is 12 amino acids. The CDR3 nucleotides are TGTGCCAGCGCGTACGGTGAGCTAGCTCTGTTCTTC. It specifies CASAYGELALFF.

For this clonotype: A read error is possible here, since a much larger clone lies one base away. CDR3 in DNA: TGCGCCAGCAGATCGACTAGCGACTACAATGAGCAGTTCTTC. This encodes CASRSTSDYNEQFF. V gene TRBV5-1 combines with J gene TRBJ2-1, with TRBD2 matching 8 bases. The length of the CDR3 is 14 residues. J gave up 3 bases and V 5 bases, and 4 bases lay outside the gene matches. CDR1 and CDR2 (germline): SGHRS, YFSETQ.

Comment on this clonotype: Since the CDR3 does not end with the conserved phenylalanine or tryptophan, this likely comes from a read error. The chain is built from TRBV7-2 and TRBJ1-6; D gene ambiguous. Germline V gives CDR1 SGHTA, CDR2 FQGNSA. The CDR3 consists of 16 residues. V lost 1 base and J 0 bases, leaving 7 bases between the germline ends. The CDR3, as DNA: TGTGCCAGCAGCTTAGGTGGAAGCTCCTATAATTCACCCCTCCACGTT. It codes for CASSLGGSSYNSPLHV.

This clonotype has only a few counts. The chain joins TRBV6-5 to TRBJ2-1; 7 bases are a match to TRBD1. The CDR3 loop spans 16 amino acids. Unmatched junction bases numbered 7, after V lost 5 bases and J lost 0 bases. Germline CDR1 is MNHEY and CDR2 is SVGAGI. The CDR3 protein is CASSRPPGGSYNEQFF. The CDR3, as DNA: TGTGCCAGCAGTCGCCCGCCAGGGGGCTCCTACAATGAGCAGTTCTTC.

This clonotype was found a few times. The chain links TRBV5-1 to TRBJ1-1; 9 positions match TRBD1. Germline lookup yields CDR1 SGHRS and CDR2 YFSETQ. The CDR3 spans 14 residues. The ends lost 4 bases at V and 7 bases at J; junction bases unmatched: 8. CDR3 DNA sequence: TGCGCCAGCAGCGTTAATCCGGGACAGGGTGAAGCTTTCTTT. It yields the protein CASSVNPGQGEAFF.

This chain connects TRBV6-5 to TRBJ1-1, with a possible D match to TRBD1 (6 bases). The germline V gene has CDR1 MNHEY and CDR2 SVGAGI. The CDR3 length is 14 residues. With 2 bases removed from V and 0 bases from J, the gap between germline ends came to 7 bases. CDR3: CASSYRGVNTEAFF. CDR3 sequence (DNA): TGTGCCAGCAGTTACAGGGGGGTGAACACTGAAGCTTTCTTT.

Points on this clonotype: A read error may explain this, as a much larger clone is one base away. No conserved phenylalanine or tryptophan is present at the end of the CDR3, so a read error is the likely explanation. The J gene is TRBJ1-2, the V gene TRBV5-5; D is unclear. CDR1 and CDR2 (germline): SGHKS, YYEKEE (reference sequence). The CDR3 has 13 residues. CDR3 sequence: CASSETLNYGYTV. The CDR3 DNA sequence: TGCGCCAGCAGCGAGACACTGAACTATGGCTACACCGTC.

The CDR3: CASTLDGMNTEAFF. DNA of the CDR3: TGTGCCAGCACCTTGGACGGCATGAACACTGAAGCTTTCTTT. The V call is TRBV6-5, the J call TRBJ1-1; D unresolved. V lost 7 bases to trimming and J lost 0 bases, with 12 bases between them. The CDR3 totals 14 residues. Germline CDR1 reads MNHEY; CDR2 reads SVGAGI.

The chain combines TRBV12-3 or TRBV12-4 with TRBJ1-5; 7 bases agree with TRBD1. The trim removed 7 bases at V and 3 bases at J, leaving 6 bases unmatched. The CDR3 runs to 14 residues. The CDR3 sequence: CASKRQGVNQPQHF. CDR3 nucleotides: TGTGCCAGCAAAAGACAGGGCGTCAATCAGCCCCAGCATTTT.

By sample share, this clonotype is medium-sized. V and J are TRBV7-2 and TRBJ2-4, with no clear D. Trimming cost V 5 bases and J 0 bases, with 5 bases left between them. Germline CDR1 and CDR2: SGHTA and FQGNSA. The CDR3 runs 13 residues. DNA for the CDR3: TGTGCCAGCAGCCCGGAAGCCAAAAACATTCAGTACTTC. Translation: CASSPEAKNIQYF. The full variable domain, rest sourced from reference TRBV7-2 and TRBJ2-4, is GAGVSQSPSNKVTEKGKDVELRCDPISGHTALYWYRQSLGQGLEFLIYFQGNSAPDKSGLPSDRFSAERTGGSVSTLTIQRTQQEDSAVYLCASSPEAKNIQYFGAGTRLSVL.

This chain connects TRBV9 to TRBJ2-2; D not certain. The CDR3 has 15 residues. Germline CDR1 reads SGDLS; CDR2 reads YYNGEE. Deletions cut 3 bases from V and 1 base from J, with 10 bases between. CDR3 in amino acids: CASSEVLENTGELFF. CDR3 coding DNA: TGTGCCAGCAGCGAAGTGTTAGAGAACACCGGGGAGCTGTTTTTT. The full variable domain, with the rest looked up from reference TRBV9 and TRBJ2-2, is DSGVTQTPKHLITATGQRVTLRCSPRSGDLSVYWYQQSLDQGLQFLIQYYNGEERAKGNILERFSAQQFPDLHSELNLSSLELGDSALYFCASSEVLENTGELFFGEGSRLTVL.

The genes are TRBV3-1 and TRBJ1-2; D is unresolved. The CDR3 runs to 11 residues. Looked up from germline, CDR1 is LGHDT and CDR2 is YNNKEL (reference sequence). Trimming cost V 1 base and J 6 bases, with 3 bases left between them. CDR3 residues: CASSQVDGYTF. The DNA of the CDR3 is TGTGCCAGCAGCCAAGTCGATGGCTACACCTTC.

In this sample, this clonotype turned up a few times. The rearrangement joins TRBV6-6 to TRBJ2-7; no clear D gene. Trimming shortened V by 4 bases and J by 9 bases, and 13 bases separated the two germline ends. This CDR3 contains 12 residues. Germline CDR1 MNHNY, CDR2 SVGAGI (reference sequence). This CDR3 is CASSSRFGAQYF. CDR3 DNA sequence: TGTGCCAGCAGTTCCCGTTTTGGCGCGCAGTACTTC.

The chain employs TRBV24-1 and TRBJ1-5; D ambiguous. The CDR3 sequence is 12 residues long. Per germline, CDR1 KGHDR and CDR2 SFDVKD. Trimming removed 4 bases at V and 3 bases at J, with 3 bases between. The CDR3 loop is CATSEPNQPQHF. In DNA form, the CDR3 reads TGTGCCACCAGTGAACCCAATCAGCCCCAGCATTTT.

This clonotype was observed a handful of times. This chain joins TRBV24-1 and TRBJ2-1; 14 nucleotides line up with TRBD2. Germline CDR1 reads KGHDR; CDR2 reads SFDVKD. After removal of 4 bases from V and 9 bases from J, the junction contained 13 bases not matched to a gene. The CDR3 has 18 amino acids. CDR3 loop: CATSEVPGLAGVRSEQFF. CDR3 nucleotides: TGTGCCACCAGTGAGGTCCCGGGACTAGCGGGAGTGCGAAGTGAGCAGTTCTTC.

V gene TRBV5-1 combines with J gene TRBJ2-3; 8 nucleotides line up with TRBD1. V was pared by 0 bases and J by 1 base, with 1 base of the junction left unmatched. CDR3 length: 15 amino acids. Germline assignment: CDR1 SGHRS and CDR2 YFSETQ. CDR3 amino acids: CASSLGGQGTDTQYF. The CDR3, as DNA: TGCGCCAGCAGCTTGGGGGGACAGGGCACAGATACGCAGTATTTT.

The J gene is TRBJ1-5, the V gene TRBV7-6; D is uncertain. Per the germline V gene, CDR1 is SGHVS and CDR2 is FNYEAQ. V was trimmed by 1 base and J by 6 bases, leaving 7 bases between them. The length of the CDR3 is 13 residues. For the CDR3, the DNA is TGTGCCAGCAGCTTAGGGGCAATTCAGCCCCAGCATTTT. It specifies CASSLGAIQPQHF.

Comments on this clonotype: This may be a read error, as it is one base from a much larger clone. Likely a read error: the CDR3 ends without its conserved phenylalanine or tryptophan. J is TRBJ2-2 and V is TRBV4-3; D remains unclear. The length of the CDR3 is 14 residues. Looked up from germline, CDR1 is LGHNA and CDR2 is YSLEER. Trimming took 0 bases from V and 4 from J, leaving 6 bases between them. The CDR3 DNA is TGCGCCAGCAGCCAAGACTTTTTCACCGGGGAGCTGTTTTTA. It translates to CASSQDFFTGELFL.

This clonotype was observed a few times. The chain has TRBV12-3 or TRBV12-4 and TRBJ1-4, with no clear D. V dropped 5 bases and J dropped 3 bases, with 13 bases sitting between them. The CDR3 sequence is 15 residues long. The CDR3 sequence: CASSTQGFPNEKLFF. The DNA of the CDR3 is TGTGCCAGCAGTACCCAAGGGTTCCCTAATGAAAAACTGTTTTTT.

This clonotype turned up a few times. J is TRBJ2-7 and V is TRBV15, with a weak D call TRBD2 (5 bases). CDR1 and CDR2 (germline): LNHNV, YYDKDF (reference sequence). Trimming took off 1 base at V and 7 bases at J, with 8 bases between the two ends. This CDR3 is built from 12 residues. The CDR3 DNA follows: TGTGCCACCAGCAGAGTAACGGGAGAGCAGTACTTC. This translates into CATSRVTGEQYF.

This clonotype showed up just a few times. The chain recombines TRBV9 with TRBJ2-3; 8 bases match TRBD1. The V gene's germline CDR1 is SGDLS and CDR2 YYNGEE. Trimming cost V 1 base and J 1 base; bases outside gene matches: 2. There are 15 residues in the CDR3. The CDR3 is CASSVQGAGTDTQYF. CDR3 coding DNA: TGTGCCAGCAGCGTACAGGGGGCCGGCACAGATACGCAGTATTTT.

The chain joins TRBV5-4 to TRBJ1-1; D remains ambiguous. This CDR3 has 14 amino acids. V shed 1 base and J shed 5 bases, with 12 bases lying between them. CDR1 and CDR2 from the germline V gene are SGHNT and YYREEE (reference sequence). The CDR3 sequence is CASSLKFAATEAFF. CDR3 nucleotides: TGTGCCAGCAGCTTGAAATTCGCAGCGACTGAAGCTTTCTTT.

This chain joins TRBV9 and TRBJ2-1; D unresolved. CDR3 length: 15 residues. Looked up from germline, CDR1 is SGDLS and CDR2 is YYNGEE. The ends were cut back, 3 bases at V and 8 bases at J, with 18 bases in the middle. CDR3 loop: CASSALNSGSDEQFF. DNA for the CDR3: TGTGCCAGCAGCGCCCTAAACTCCGGTTCCGATGAGCAGTTCTTC. The complete variable domain, with remaining parts taken from reference TRBV9 and TRBJ2-1, reads DSGVTQTPKHLITATGQRVTLRCSPRSGDLSVYWYQQSLDQGLQFLIQYYNGEERAKGNILERFSAQQFPDLHSELNLSSLELGDSALYFCASSALNSGSDEQFFGPGTRLTVL.